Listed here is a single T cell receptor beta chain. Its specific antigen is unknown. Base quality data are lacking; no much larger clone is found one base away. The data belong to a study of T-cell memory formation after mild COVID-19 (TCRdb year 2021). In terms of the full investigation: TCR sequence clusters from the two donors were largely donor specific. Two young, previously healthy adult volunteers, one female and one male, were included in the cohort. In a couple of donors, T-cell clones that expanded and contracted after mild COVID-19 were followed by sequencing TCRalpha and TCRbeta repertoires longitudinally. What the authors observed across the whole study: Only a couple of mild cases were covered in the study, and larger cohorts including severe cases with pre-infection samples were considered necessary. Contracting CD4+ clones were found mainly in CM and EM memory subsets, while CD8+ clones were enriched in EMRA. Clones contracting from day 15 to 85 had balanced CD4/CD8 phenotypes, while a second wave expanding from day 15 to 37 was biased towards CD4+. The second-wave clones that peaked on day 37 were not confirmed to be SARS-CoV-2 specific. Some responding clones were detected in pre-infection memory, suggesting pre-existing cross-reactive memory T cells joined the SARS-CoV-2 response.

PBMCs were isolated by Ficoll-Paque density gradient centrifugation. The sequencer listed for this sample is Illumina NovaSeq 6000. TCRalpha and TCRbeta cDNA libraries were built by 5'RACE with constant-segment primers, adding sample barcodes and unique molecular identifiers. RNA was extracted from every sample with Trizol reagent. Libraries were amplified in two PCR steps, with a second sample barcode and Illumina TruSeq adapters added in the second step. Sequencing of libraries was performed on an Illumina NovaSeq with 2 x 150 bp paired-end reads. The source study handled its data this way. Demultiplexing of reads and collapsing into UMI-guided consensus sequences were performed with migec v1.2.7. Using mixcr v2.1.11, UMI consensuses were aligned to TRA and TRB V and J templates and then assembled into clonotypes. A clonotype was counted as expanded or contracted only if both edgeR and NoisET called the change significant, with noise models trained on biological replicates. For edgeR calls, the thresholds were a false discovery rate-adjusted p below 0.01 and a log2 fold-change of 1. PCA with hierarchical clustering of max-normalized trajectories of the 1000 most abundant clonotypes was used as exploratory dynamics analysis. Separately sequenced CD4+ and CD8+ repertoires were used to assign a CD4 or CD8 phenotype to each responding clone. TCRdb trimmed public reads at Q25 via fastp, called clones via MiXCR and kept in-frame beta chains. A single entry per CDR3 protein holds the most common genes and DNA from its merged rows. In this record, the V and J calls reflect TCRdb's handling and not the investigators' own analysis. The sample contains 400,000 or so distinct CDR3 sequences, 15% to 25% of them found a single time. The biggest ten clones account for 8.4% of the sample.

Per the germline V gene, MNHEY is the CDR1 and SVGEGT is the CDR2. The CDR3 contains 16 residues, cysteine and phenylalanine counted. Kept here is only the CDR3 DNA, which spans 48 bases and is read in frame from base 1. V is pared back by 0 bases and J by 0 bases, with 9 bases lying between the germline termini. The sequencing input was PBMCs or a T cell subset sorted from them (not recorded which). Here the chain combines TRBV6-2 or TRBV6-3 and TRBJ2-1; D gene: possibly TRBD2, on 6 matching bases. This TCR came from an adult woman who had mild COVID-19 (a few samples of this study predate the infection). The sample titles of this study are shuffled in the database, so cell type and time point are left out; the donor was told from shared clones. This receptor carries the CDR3 CASSYSRESSYNEQFF. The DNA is TGTGCCAGCAGTTACTCCCGGGAGAGCTCCTACAATGAGCAGTTCTTC.